A selection of T cell receptor beta chains follows, all from one sample in a study of shared clonotypes between healthy human individuals. Clones were sequenced by immunoSEQ multiplex PCR, and TCRdb holds only the in-frame ones, with some missing. Of about 480,000 clones listed, almost 80% are singletons. Sequenced sample: PBMCs. These receptors were taken from a woman aged 40 to 50 in good health. Some clones in this sample may be carry-over from other donors' samples. Each CDR3 is given with its conserved first and last residue. Each record gives: V gene, J gene, CDR3 protein.

v_gene: TRBV28; j_gene: TRBJ1-5; CDR3aa: CASWGTGTYQPQHF
v_gene: TRBV19; j_gene: TRBJ1-2; CDR3aa: CASSMGQAPYGYTF
v_gene: TRBV5-1; j_gene: TRBJ1-1; CDR3aa: CASSLDGGGFNTEAFF
v_gene: TRBV7-9; j_gene: TRBJ2-1; CDR3aa: CASSLARSGRTSSYNEQFF
v_gene: TRBV18; j_gene: TRBJ2-7; CDR3aa: CASSTGTENYEQYF
v_gene: TRBV7-6; j_gene: TRBJ2-4; CDR3aa: CASSSGFGGANLPMPKNIQYF
v_gene: TRBV5-6; j_gene: TRBJ2-6; CDR3aa: CASSFLTDSGANVLTF
v_gene: TRBV6-1; j_gene: TRBJ2-2; CDR3aa: CASSRELRTGELFF
v_gene: TRBV18; j_gene: TRBJ2-3; CDR3aa: CASSLATAGAGTDTQYF
v_gene: TRBV7-9; j_gene: TRBJ2-7; CDR3aa: CASSLQGYEQYF
v_gene: TRBV7-2; j_gene: TRBJ2-2; CDR3aa: CASSPSGASGNTGELFF
v_gene: TRBV21-1; j_gene: TRBJ2-2; CDR3aa: CASSPPGNTGELFF
v_gene: TRBV10-3; j_gene: TRBJ1-2; CDR3aa: CAISQTPGEGGYTF
v_gene: TRBV5-1; j_gene: TRBJ2-7; CDR3aa: CASSLDGGAAYEQYF
v_gene: TRBV6-5; j_gene: TRBJ1-5; CDR3aa: CASGGTLNQPQHF
v_gene: TRBV18; j_gene: TRBJ2-1; CDR3aa: CASSPLRVDEQFF
v_gene: TRBV5-8; j_gene: TRBJ2-3; CDR3aa: CASRLAGAPDTQYF
v_gene: TRBV18; j_gene: TRBJ1-3; CDR3aa: CASSPSQPGNTIYF
v_gene: TRBV7-6; j_gene: TRBJ1-2; CDR3aa: CASSLKTDGHYGYTF
v_gene: TRBV19; j_gene: TRBJ2-5; CDR3aa: CASSMGFGEETQYF
v_gene: TRBV28; j_gene: TRBJ1-5; CDR3aa: CASSVRTGGSQPQHF
v_gene: TRBV6-1; j_gene: TRBJ2-1; CDR3aa: CASRMGLAGNNEQFF
v_gene: TRBV11-3; j_gene: TRBJ2-5; CDR3aa: CASSLARGETQYF
v_gene: TRBV28; j_gene: TRBJ1-5; CDR3aa: CASGSSPGQISNQPQHF